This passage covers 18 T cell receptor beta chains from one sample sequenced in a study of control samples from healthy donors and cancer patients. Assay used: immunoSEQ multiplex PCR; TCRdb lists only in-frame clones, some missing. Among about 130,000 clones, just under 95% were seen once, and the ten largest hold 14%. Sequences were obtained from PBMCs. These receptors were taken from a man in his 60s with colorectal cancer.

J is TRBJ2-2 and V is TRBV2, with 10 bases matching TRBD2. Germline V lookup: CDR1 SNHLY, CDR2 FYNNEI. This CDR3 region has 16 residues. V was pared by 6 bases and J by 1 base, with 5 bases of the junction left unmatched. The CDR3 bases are TGTGCCAGCAGGAAGCGGGGGGGCAGGAACACCGGGGAGCTGTTTTTT. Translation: CASRKRGGRNTGELFF.

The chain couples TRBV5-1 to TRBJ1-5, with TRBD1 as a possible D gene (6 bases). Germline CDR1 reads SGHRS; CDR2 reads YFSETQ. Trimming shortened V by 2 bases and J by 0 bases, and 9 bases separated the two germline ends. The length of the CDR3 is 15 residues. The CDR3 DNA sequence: TGCGCCAGCAGCTTAACAGGGCATAGCAATCAGCCCCAGCATTTT. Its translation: CASSLTGHSNQPQHF.

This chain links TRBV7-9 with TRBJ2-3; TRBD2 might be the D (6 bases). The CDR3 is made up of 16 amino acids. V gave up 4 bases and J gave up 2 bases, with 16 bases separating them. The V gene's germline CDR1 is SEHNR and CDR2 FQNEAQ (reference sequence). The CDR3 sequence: CASSYMGGVSTDTQYF. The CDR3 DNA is TGTGCCAGCAGCTATATGGGCGGGGTCTCCACAGATACGCAGTATTTT.

This chain's CDR3 is CASSLFQQGHYEQYF. The CDR3 coding sequence is TGTGCCAGCAGTTTATTCCAACAGGGCCACTACGAGCAGTACTTC. The genes are TRBV28 and TRBJ2-7; D might be TRBD1 (6 bases). V lost 1 base and J 3 bases, leaving 13 bases between the germline ends. The germline CDR1 and CDR2 sequences are MDHEN and SYDVKM. The CDR3 is 15 amino acids.

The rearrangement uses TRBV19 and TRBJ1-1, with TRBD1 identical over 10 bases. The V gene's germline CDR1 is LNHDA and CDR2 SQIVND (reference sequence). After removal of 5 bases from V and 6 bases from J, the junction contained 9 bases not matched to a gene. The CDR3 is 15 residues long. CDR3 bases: TGTGCCAGTAGTGTCCAGACAGGGGGCGGCCCTGAAGCTTTCTTT. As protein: CASSVQTGGGPEAFF.

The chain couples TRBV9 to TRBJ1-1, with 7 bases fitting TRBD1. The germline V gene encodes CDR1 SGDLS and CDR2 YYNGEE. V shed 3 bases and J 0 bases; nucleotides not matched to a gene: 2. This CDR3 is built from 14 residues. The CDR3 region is CASSAGGVNTEAFF. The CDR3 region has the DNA TGTGCCAGCAGCGCAGGGGGGGTGAACACTGAAGCTTTCTTT.

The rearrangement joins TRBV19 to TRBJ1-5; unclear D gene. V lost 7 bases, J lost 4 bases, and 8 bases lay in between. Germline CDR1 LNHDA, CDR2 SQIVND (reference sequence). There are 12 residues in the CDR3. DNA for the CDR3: TGTGCCAGTAAGCCAGAGAATCAGCCCCAGCATTTT. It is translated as CASKPENQPQHF.

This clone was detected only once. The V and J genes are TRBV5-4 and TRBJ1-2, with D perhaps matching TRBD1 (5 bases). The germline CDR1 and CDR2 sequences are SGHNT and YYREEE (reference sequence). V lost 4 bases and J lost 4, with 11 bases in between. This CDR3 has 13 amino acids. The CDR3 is CASSPDGTYGYTF. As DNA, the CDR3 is TGTGCCAGCAGCCCCGACGGGACCTATGGCTACACCTTC.

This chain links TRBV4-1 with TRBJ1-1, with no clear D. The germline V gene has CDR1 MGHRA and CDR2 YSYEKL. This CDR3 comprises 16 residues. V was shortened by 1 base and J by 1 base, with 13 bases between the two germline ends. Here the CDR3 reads CASSQVAAKPNTEAFF. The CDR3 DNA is TGCGCCAGCAGCCAAGTAGCGGCCAAACCGAACACTGAAGCTTTCTTT.

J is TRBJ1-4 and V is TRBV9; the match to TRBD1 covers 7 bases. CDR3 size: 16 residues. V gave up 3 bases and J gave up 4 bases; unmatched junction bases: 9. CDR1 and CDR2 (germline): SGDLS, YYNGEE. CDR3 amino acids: CASSGQGPSRNEKLFF. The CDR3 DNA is TGTGCCAGCAGCGGACAGGGACCCTCGCGTAATGAAAAACTGTTTTTT. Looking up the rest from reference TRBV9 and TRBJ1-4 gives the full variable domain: DSGVTQTPKHLITATGQRVTLRCSPRSGDLSVYWYQQSLDQGLQFLIQYYNGEERAKGNILERFSAQQFPDLHSELNLSSLELGDSALYFCASSGQGPSRNEKLFFGSGTQLSVL.

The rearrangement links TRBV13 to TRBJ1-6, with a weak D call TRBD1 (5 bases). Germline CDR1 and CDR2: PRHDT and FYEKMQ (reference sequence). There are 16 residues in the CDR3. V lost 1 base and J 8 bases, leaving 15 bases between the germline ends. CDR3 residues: CASSLVGPRGDSPLHF. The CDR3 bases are TGTGCCAGCAGCTTAGTCGGGCCCCGAGGGGATTCACCCCTCCACTTT. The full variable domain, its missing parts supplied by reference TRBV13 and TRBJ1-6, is AAGVIQSPRHLIKEKRETATLKCYPIPRHDTVYWYQQGPGQDPQFLISFYEKMQSDKGSIPDRFSAQQFSDYHSELNMSSLELGDSALYFCASSLVGPRGDSPLHFGNGTRLTVT.

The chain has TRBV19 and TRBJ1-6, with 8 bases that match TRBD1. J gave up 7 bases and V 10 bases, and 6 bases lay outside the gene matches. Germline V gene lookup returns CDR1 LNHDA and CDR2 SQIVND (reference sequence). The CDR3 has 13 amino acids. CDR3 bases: TGTGCCACCAAGGACAGGGAAAATTCACCCCTCCACTTT. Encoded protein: CATKDRENSPLHF.

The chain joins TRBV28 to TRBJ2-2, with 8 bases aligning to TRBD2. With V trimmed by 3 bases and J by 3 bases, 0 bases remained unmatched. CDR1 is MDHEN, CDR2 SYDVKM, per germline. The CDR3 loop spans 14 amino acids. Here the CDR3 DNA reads TGTGCCAGCAGTTTCGGGGGGGACACCGGGGAGCTGTTTTTT. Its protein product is CASSFGGDTGELFF.

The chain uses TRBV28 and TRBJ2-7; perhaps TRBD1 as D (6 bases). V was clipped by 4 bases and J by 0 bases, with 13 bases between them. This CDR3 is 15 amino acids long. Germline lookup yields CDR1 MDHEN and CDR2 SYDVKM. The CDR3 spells CASSSVGQGSYEQYF. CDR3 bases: TGTGCCAGCAGTTCGGTGGGACAAGGCTCCTACGAGCAGTACTTC.

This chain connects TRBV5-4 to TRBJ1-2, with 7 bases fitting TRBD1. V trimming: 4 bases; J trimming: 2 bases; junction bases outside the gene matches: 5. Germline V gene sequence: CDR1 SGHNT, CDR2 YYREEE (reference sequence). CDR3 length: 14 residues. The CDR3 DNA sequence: TGTGCCAGCAGCACGGGACAGCAGAACTATGGCTACACCTTC. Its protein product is CASSTGQQNYGYTF.

CDR3 DNA: TGTGCCGGTTACAGCTATGGCTACACCTTC. Amino acids: CAGYSYGYTF. The J gene is TRBJ1-2, the V gene TRBV3-1 (or the pseudogene TRBV3-2); D gene unclear. CDR3 length: 10 amino acids. The germline V and J ends were trimmed by 11 bases and 4 bases, with 8 bases remaining between them. CDR1 and CDR2 (germline): LGHDT, YNNKEL (reference sequence).

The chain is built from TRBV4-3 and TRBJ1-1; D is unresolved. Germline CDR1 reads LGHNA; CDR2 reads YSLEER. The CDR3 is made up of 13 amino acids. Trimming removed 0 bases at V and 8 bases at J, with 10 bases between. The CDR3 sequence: CASSQDRVEEAFF. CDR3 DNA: TGCGCCAGCAGCCAAGATCGGGTAGAAGAAGCTTTCTTT.

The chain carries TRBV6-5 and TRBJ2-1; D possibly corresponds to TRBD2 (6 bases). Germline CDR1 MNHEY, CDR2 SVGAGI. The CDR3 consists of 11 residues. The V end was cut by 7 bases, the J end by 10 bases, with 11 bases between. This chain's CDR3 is CASTRRGEQFF. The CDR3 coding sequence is TGTGCCAGCACTCGGCGGGGAGAGCAGTTCTTC.